This TCR beta chain was observed in a study of blood T cell repertoires in COVID-19 (TCRdb year 2020). Background for the entire study: The collaborator samples originated in the United States, Italy and Spain and spanned the acute and convalescent phases of COVID-19. The samples were drawn from two sources: the first 160 participants of the ongoing ImmuneRACE study, and 1,200 or so subjects contributed by 6 global collaborators. A freely available public database, intended as a resource for researchers studying the immune response to SARS-CoV-2, is where the repertoires were released. The prospective study material was composed of cDNA or gDNA derived from T cells, B-cell-depleted T cells, or PBMCs. Where available, HLA class I and class II types were taken from metadata supplied by the sample provider and were not determined by assay-based typing. Subjects who had been exposed to COVID-19, were actively infected with it, or had recovered from it provided the deeply sampled blood TCRbeta repertoires that made up the dataset. The sample metadata nearly always contained a de-identified subject ID, COVID-19 status, age in years and sex. General study outcomes and caveats: Clinical and demographic metadata were provided uncurated, with the amount varying by source and participant.

TCRbeta CDR3 regions were amplified from genomic DNA using the immunoSEQ Assay, a bias-controlled multiplex PCR. The authors processed their data as follows. Within the assay, amplification of reference gene primers was used to estimate how many nucleated cells each sample contained. To quantify the absolute abundance of each unique TCRbeta CDR3 rearrangement, sequence reads were collapsed and filtered. For each sample, productive Simpson clonality was calculated as the square root of Simpson's diversity index over productive rearrangements. TCRdb obtained this table from immuneACCESS and retained in-frame rearrangements with V and J assigned. These tables miss some clones; where compared with another copy, unresolved V genes account for less than half of the shortfall, and the remainder is unexplained. The DNA gave D and trimming, while V, J and clone size come from that table. The table for this sample lists about 100,000 clones; around 88% of them were counted only once. In total, the top ten clones hold under 5.5% of the sample.

The CDR3 runs 13 residues from the cysteine to the phenylalanine. Here the CDR3 DNA is all that survives: 39 bases in frame from base 1. The germline V gene provides CDR1 SGDLS and CDR2 YYNGEE. V is shortened by 1 base, J by 4 bases, and the region joining them spans 7 bases. The table lists this clone with a count of one. Its antigen target is currently unknown. Base qualities are missing; no much larger clone stands one base away. The collaborating institutions used their own protocols to collect whole blood in K2EDTA tubes. Collaborator samples were shipped for TCRbeta analysis as frozen whole blood, isolated PBMCs, or DNA extracted from either sample type.

Specimen: peripheral blood. This sequence was found in a human donor in a cohort sampled during active COVID-19. Recombination connected TRBV9 to TRBJ2-3, with the D gene too uncertain to name. The CDR3 corresponds to CASSVRRADTQYF. At the DNA level, the sequence is TGTGCCAGCAGCGTACGCCGGGCAGATACGCAGTATTTT.